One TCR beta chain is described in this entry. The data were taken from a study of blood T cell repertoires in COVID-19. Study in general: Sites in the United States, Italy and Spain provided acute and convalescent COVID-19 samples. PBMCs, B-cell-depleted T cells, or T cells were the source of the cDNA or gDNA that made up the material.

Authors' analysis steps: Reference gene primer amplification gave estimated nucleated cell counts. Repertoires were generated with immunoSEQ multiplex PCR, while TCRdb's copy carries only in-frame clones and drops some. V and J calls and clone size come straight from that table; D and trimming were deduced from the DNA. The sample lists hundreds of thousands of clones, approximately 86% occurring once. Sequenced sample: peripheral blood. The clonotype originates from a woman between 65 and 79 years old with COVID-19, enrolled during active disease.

The CDR3 loop is CATSDGTGMNEKLFF. The DNA of the CDR3 is TGTGCCACCAGTGACGGGACAGGGATGAACGAAAAACTGTTTTTT. The chain links TRBV24-1 to TRBJ1-4; 9 positions agree with TRBD1. From germline, CDR1 is KGHDR and CDR2 SFDVKD. The CDR3 has 15 residues. V was pared by 4 bases and J by 8 bases, with 7 bases of the junction left unmatched.